This TCR beta chain was recovered during a study of technical replicates of blood from a handful of donors. Germline values: CDR1 SGHTA, CDR2 FQGNSA. This CDR3 has 15 amino acids. V dropped 5 bases and J dropped 4 bases, with 14 bases sitting between them. The repertoire was sequenced with immunoSEQ multiplex PCR; TCRdb's copy has only in-frame clones and lacks some. The data show roughly 59,000 clones, around 86% seen once. Sequenced material: PBMCs. This receptor was identified in a human donor in good health. Some clones in this sample may be carry-over from other donors' samples. The chain uses TRBV7-2 and TRBJ2-2; D perhaps matches TRBD2 (5 bases). In nucleotides, the CDR3 is TGTGCCAGCAGCCCAGACCCCGGGGTCACCGGGGAGCTGTTTTTT. This sequence encodes CASSPDPGVTGELFF.